Presented here are 16 T cell receptor beta chains from one specimen sequenced in a study of cytomegalovirus exposure and HLA in healthy donors. Researchers ran the PCR with 60 Vbeta and 13 Jbeta primers. The method was immunoSEQ multiplex PCR; TCRdb's version includes in-frame clones alone and lacks a portion of them. Counted here are roughly 200,000 clones, 70% to 85% occurring once; the ten biggest clones make up roughly 2.5%. The sequencing sample was made of PBMCs. These receptors came from a woman aged 60-75 years in good health and CMV-seropositive.

The chain has TRBV28 and TRBJ2-2, with D uncertain. V lost 7 bases and J 8 bases, leaving 11 bases between the germline ends. The CDR3 loop spans 12 amino acids. Germline lookup yields CDR1 MDHEN and CDR2 SYDVKM. DNA for the CDR3: TGTGCCAGCAAGATCACACCGGGGGAGCTGTTTTTT. Its translation is CASKITPGELFF. Full variable domain (remainder filled in from reference TRBV28 and TRBJ2-2): DVKVTQSSRYLVKRTGEKVFLECVQDMDHENMFWYRQDPGLGLRLIYFSYDVKMKEKGDIPEGYSVSREKKERFSLILESASTNQTSMYLCASKITPGELFFGEGSRLTVL.

This chain connects TRBV5-1 to TRBJ1-1, with 8 bases lining up with TRBD1. The V segment lost 5 bases and the J segment 3 bases; nucleotides outside the gene matches: 3. This CDR3 is 13 amino acids long. The germline V gene has CDR1 SGHRS and CDR2 YFSETQ. CDR3 loop: CASRQGVDTEAFF. For the CDR3, the DNA is TGCGCCAGCAGACAGGGGGTGGACACTGAAGCTTTCTTT.

This chain links TRBV4-1 with TRBJ1-2; 7 bases line up with TRBD1. CDR1 is MGHRA and CDR2 is YSYEKL in the germline V gene. The CDR3 extends over 14 amino acids. V lost 3 bases and J lost 8; bases outside the gene matches: 9. CDR3 coding DNA: TGCGCCAGCAGCCACGCAACAGGGGTGGAGGGCTACACCTTC. Protein product: CASSHATGVEGYTF.

This chain joins TRBV2 and TRBJ2-3; D gene unclear. The CDR3 loop spans 15 amino acids. The germline gives CDR1 SNHLY, CDR2 FYNNEI. V gave up 4 bases and J gave up 0 bases, with 11 bases separating them. The DNA for the CDR3 is TGTGCCAGCAGTGTAGACTCACCGAGCACAGATACGCAGTATTTT. Translated, it gives CASSVDSPSTDTQYF.

The chain couples TRBV5-4 to TRBJ2-1; D is unresolved. The CDR3 sequence is 12 residues long. In germline, CDR1 is SGHNT, CDR2 YYREEE (reference sequence). Trimming took 1 base from V and 7 from J, leaving 6 bases between them. The CDR3 coding sequence is TGTGCCAGCAGCTTGTCACAGAATGAGCAGTTCTTC. Translated: CASSLSQNEQFF.

As DNA, the CDR3 is TGTGCCAGCACCAACCGACAGGGTTTGCATCAGCCCCAGCATTTT. It codes for CASTNRQGLHQPQHF. The V gene is TRBV28, the J gene TRBJ1-5; 7 nucleotides agree with TRBD1. The CDR3 runs 15 residues. With 7 bases clipped from V and 5 bases from J, the junction kept 11 bases outside the gene matches. Germline V gives CDR1 MDHEN, CDR2 SYDVKM.

This clone was seen more than once but under ten times. The genes are TRBV7-6 and TRBJ2-7, with 7 positions matching TRBD1. The V gene end was trimmed by 9 bases and the J gene end by 0 bases; junction bases not matched to a gene: 5. Germline assignment: CDR1 SGHVS and CDR2 FNYEAQ. The CDR3 totals 13 residues. In nucleotides, the CDR3 is TGTGCCAGAGGGGGCGAGAGCTCCTACGAGCAGTACTTC. Translation gives CARGGESSYEQYF.

The chain employs TRBV6-1 and TRBJ1-6; D might be TRBD1 (6 bases). Germline V CDR1 and CDR2: MNHNS, SASEGT. CDR3 length: 15 amino acids. Trimming left V 1 base short and J 7 bases short, with 11 bases between. The CDR3 loop is CASSEVRGSNSPLHF. DNA of the CDR3: TGTGCCAGCAGTGAAGTCAGGGGATCGAATTCACCCCTCCACTTT.

This chain connects TRBV5-1 to TRBJ1-5, with D possibly being TRBD1 (5 bases). V was pared by 4 bases and J by 5 bases, with 13 bases between. The CDR3 runs 14 residues. The germline V gene encodes CDR1 SGHRS and CDR2 YFSETQ. The CDR3 reads CASSPTGDDQPQHF. DNA for the CDR3: TGCGCCAGCAGCCCAACGGGGGACGATCAGCCCCAGCATTTT.

The chain links TRBV18 to TRBJ2-5; no clear D gene. The CDR3 loop spans 13 amino acids. Germline V gene sequence: CDR1 KGHSH, CDR2 LQKENI. V gave up 3 bases and J gave up 4 bases, with 9 bases separating them. This chain's CDR3 is CASSPPTTETQYF. In DNA, the CDR3 is TGTGCCAGCTCACCCCCCACTACAGAGACCCAGTACTTC.

The gene calls are TRBV5-4 and TRBJ2-3, with 8 bases lining up with TRBD2. From germline, CDR1 is SGHNT and CDR2 YYREEE (reference sequence). The CDR3 consists of 15 residues. V lost 0 bases, J lost 4 bases, and 4 bases stayed unmatched. CDR3 sequence: CASSLDGGAADTQYF. CDR3 sequence (DNA): TGTGCCAGCAGCTTGGACGGGGGGGCCGCAGATACGCAGTATTTT. Variable domain in full (rest from reference TRBV5-4 and TRBJ2-3): ETGVTQSPTHLIKTRGQQVTLRCSSQSGHNTVSWYQQALGQGPQFIFQYYREEENGRGNFPPRFSGLQFPNYSSELNVNALELDDSALYLCASSLDGGAADTQYFGPGTRLTVL.

The chain uses TRBV6-5 and TRBJ1-1; 7 bases map to TRBD1. The CDR3 length is 15 residues. The J segment lost 10 bases and the V segment lost 4 bases, leaving 15 bases of the junction unmatched. CDR1 is MNHEY and CDR2 is SVGAGI in the germline V gene. CDR3 region: CASSSRRDRAVGAFF. The DNA of the CDR3 is TGTGCCAGCAGTTCCAGACGCGACAGGGCCGTTGGAGCTTTCTTT.

The chain carries TRBV7-2 and TRBJ2-2, with TRBD2 as a possible D gene (6 bases). Per the germline V gene, CDR1 is SGHTA and CDR2 is FQGNSA. The CDR3 extends over 15 amino acids. The V end was cut by 1 base, the J end by 3 bases, with 9 bases between. CDR3 in amino acids: CASSLGGVYTGELFF. In nucleotides, the CDR3 is TGTGCCAGCAGCTTAGGGGGGGTGTACACCGGGGAGCTGTTTTTT.

The V call is TRBV4-1, the J call TRBJ2-7; 7 positions agree with TRBD2. Losses at the gene ends were 2 bases for V and 2 bases for J; bases not matched to a gene: 6. The germline CDR1 and CDR2 sequences are MGHRA and YSYEKL. The CDR3 loop spans 15 amino acids. The CDR3: CASSQTPGTTYEQYF. The CDR3 DNA sequence: TGCGCCAGCAGCCAAACTCCCGGGACTACCTACGAGCAGTACTTC.

The rearrangement joins TRBV18 to TRBJ2-5, with 7 bases matching TRBD1. The CDR3 is 14 amino acids. Looked up from germline, CDR1 is KGHSH and CDR2 is LQKENI. V was pared by 3 bases and J by 5 bases, with 6 bases of the junction left unmatched. CDR3 bases: TGTGCCAGCTCACCTAACCAGGGACAGGAGACCCAGTACTTC. This translates into CASSPNQGQETQYF.

In its sample, this clone was seen a few times. Other DNA sequences in this sample translate to the same CDR3. The V call is TRBV5-1, the J call TRBJ2-5; TRBD1 matches at 9 bases. The CDR3 is 14 amino acids. Per the germline V gene, CDR1 is SGHRS and CDR2 is YFSETQ. V gave up 0 bases and J gave up 3 bases; unmatched junction bases: 0. CDR3 in DNA: TGCGCCAGCAGCTTGGGGACAGGGGAAGAGACCCAGTACTTC. Its translation: CASSLGTGEETQYF.